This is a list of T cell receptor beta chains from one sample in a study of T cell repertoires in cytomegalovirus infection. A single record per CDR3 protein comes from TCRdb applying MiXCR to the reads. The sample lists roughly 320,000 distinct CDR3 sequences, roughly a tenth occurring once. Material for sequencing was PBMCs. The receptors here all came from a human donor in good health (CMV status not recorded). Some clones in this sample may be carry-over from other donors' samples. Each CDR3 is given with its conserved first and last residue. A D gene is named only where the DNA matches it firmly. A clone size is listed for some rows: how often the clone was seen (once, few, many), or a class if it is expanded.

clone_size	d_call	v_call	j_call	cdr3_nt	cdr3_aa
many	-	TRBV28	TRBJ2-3	TGTGCCAGCAGTACCACAGGGAAAGCAGATACGCAGTATTTT	CASSTTGKADTQYF
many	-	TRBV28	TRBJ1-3	TGTGCCAGCAGTTTAAGGGGGGCGCACGGAAACACCATATATTTT	CASSLRGAHGNTIYF
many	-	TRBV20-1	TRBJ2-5	TGCAGTGCCATTCGGGAGACCCAGTACTTC	CSAIRETQYF
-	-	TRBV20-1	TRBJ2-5	TGCAGTGCCCGGGATGGGGGGAGAGAGACCCAGTACTTC	CSARDGGRETQYF
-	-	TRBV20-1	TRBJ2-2	TGCAGTGCTAAGCAACTGAACACCGGGGAGCTGTTTTTT	CSAKQLNTGELFF
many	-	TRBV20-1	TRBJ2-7	TGCAGTGCTAACACAGGACGCGAGCAGTACTTC	CSANTGREQYF
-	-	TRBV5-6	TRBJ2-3	TGTGCCAGCAGACTTCCAGGAGCGGCAGATACGCAGTATTTT	CASRLPGAADTQYF
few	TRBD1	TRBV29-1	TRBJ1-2	TGCAGCGTTGCCAGGGGGCTTGGCTACACCTTC	CSVARGLGYTF
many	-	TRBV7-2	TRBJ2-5	TGTGCCAGCAGCTTTCCCCCTCAAGAGACCCAGTACTTC	CASSFPPQETQYF
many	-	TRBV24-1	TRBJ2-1	TGTGCCACCAGTGGTGGAGGGGGGGTTGATGAGCAGTTCTTC	CATSGGGGVDEQFF
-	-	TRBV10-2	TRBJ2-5	TGCGCCAGCAGGAGGGGGGCCTTTTCTGAGACCCAGTACTTC	CASRRGAFSETQYF
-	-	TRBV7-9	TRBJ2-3	TGTGCCAGCAGCAAACCTCCTTATGCAGATACGCAGTATTTT	CASSKPPYADTQYF
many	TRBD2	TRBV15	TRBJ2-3	TGTGCCACCAGCAGAGATTTAAAAGCGGGAGCAACTAGCACAGATACGCAGTATTTT	CATSRDLKAGATSTDTQYF
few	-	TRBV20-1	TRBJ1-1	TGCAGTGCTAGAGAAGGACAGATCAGCACTGAAGCTTTCTTT	CSAREGQISTEAFF